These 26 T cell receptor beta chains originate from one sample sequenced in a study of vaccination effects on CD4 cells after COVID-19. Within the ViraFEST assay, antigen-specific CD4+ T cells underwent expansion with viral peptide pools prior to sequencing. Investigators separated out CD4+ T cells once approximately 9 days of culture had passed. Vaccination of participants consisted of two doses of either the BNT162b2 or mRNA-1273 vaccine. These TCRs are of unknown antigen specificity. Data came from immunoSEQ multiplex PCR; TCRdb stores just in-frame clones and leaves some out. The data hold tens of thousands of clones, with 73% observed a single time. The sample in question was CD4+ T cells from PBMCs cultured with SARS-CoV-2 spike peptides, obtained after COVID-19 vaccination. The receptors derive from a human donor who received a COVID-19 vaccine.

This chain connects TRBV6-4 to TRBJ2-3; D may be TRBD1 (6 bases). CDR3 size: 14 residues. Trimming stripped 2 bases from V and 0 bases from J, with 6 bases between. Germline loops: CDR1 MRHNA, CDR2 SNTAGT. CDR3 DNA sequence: TGTGCCAGCAGTGACAGGGGGAGCACAGATACGCAGTATTTT. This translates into CASSDRGSTDTQYF.

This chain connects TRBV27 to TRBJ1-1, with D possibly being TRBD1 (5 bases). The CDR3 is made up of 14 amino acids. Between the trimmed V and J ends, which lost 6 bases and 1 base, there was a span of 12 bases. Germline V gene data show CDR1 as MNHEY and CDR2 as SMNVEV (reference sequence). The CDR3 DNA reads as TGTGCCAGCAGACCGGACGGGACGAACACTGAAGCTTTCTTT. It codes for CASRPDGTNTEAFF.

CDR3 sequence: CAWSASRNTEAFF. The DNA of the CDR3 is TGTGCCTGGAGTGCGAGCAGGAACACTGAAGCTTTCTTT. The chain recombines TRBV30 with TRBJ1-1; D not certain. V shed 1 base and J shed 1 base, with 7 bases lying between them. The germline CDR1 and CDR2 sequences are GTSNPN and SVGIG (reference sequence). The CDR3 spans 13 residues.

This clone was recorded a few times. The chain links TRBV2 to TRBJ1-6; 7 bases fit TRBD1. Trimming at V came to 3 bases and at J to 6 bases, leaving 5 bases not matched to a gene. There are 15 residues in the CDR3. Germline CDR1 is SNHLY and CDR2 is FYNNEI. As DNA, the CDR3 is TGTGCCAGCAGTGACTCGGGACAGCCTAATTCACCCCTCCACTTT. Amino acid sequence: CASSDSGQPNSPLHF.

Here the CDR3 DNA reads TGTGCCAGCAGCTCACGGACTAGCGGTTCCTACGAGCAGTACTTC. It translates to CASSSRTSGSYEQYF. This sequence joins TRBV5-6 and TRBJ2-7, with TRBD2 identical over 10 bases. CDR3 size: 15 residues. CDR1 and CDR2 from the germline V gene are SGHDT and YYEEEE. Trimming removed 3 bases from V and 1 base from J; junction bases left unmatched: 4.

CDR3 nucleotides: TGTGCCAGCAGTTTTGACAGGGGATATGGCTACACCTTC. This translates into CASSFDRGYGYTF. V and J are TRBV27 and TRBJ1-2, with TRBD1 matching over 8 bases. The trim removed 3 bases at V and 5 bases at J, leaving 2 bases unmatched. Germline-derived CDR1 and CDR2 are MNHEY and SMNVEV (reference sequence). The CDR3 has 13 amino acids.

The CDR3 sequence: CASSPKQGETQYF. In DNA, the CDR3 is TGTGCCAGCTCACCCAAACAGGGCGAGACCCAGTACTTC. This chain uses TRBV18 with TRBJ2-5; perhaps TRBD1 as D (6 bases). Germline values: CDR1 KGHSH, CDR2 LQKENI. V lost 3 bases and J 5 bases, leaving 10 bases between the germline ends. CDR3 size: 13 residues.

CDR3 sequence: CASSRYGGGLDTQYF. The DNA for the CDR3 is TGTGCCAGCAGCCGGTATGGCGGGGGGCTAGATACGCAGTATTTT. J is TRBJ2-3 and V is TRBV14; 8 nucleotides align to TRBD2. Germline assignment: CDR1 SGHDN and CDR2 FVKESK. CDR3 length: 15 amino acids. The V and J ends lost 4 bases and 5 bases, in that order; junction bases with no gene match: 8. Supplemented by reference TRBV14 and TRBJ2-3, the full variable domain reads EAGVTQFPSHSVIEKGQTVTLRCDPISGHDNLYWYRRVMGKEIKFLLHFVKESKQDESGMPNNRFLAERTGGTYSTLKVQPAELEDSGVYFCASSRYGGGLDTQYFGPGTRLTVL.

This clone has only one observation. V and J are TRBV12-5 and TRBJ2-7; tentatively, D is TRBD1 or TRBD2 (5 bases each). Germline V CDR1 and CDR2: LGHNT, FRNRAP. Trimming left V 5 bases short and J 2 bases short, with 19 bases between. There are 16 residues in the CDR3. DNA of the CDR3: TGTGCTAGTGGTCTCTCCCGGGGCCCGTCTCCCTACGAGCAGTACTTC. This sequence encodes CASGLSRGPSPYEQYF.

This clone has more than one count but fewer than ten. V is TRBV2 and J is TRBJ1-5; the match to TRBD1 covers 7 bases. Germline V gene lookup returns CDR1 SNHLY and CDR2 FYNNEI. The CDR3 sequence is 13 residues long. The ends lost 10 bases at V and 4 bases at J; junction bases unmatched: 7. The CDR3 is CATKQGSNQPQHF. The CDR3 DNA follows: TGTGCCACCAAACAGGGGAGTAATCAGCCCCAGCATTTT.

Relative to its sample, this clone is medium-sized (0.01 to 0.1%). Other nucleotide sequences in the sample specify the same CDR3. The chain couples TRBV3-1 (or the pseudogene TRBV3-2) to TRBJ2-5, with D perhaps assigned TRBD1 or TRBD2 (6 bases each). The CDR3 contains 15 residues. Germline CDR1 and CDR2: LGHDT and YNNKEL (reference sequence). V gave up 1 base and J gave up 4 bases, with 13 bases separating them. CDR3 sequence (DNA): TGTGCCAGCAGCCAAGGGTGGGGGCGGGGAGAGACCCAGTACTTC. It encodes CASSQGWGRGETQYF.

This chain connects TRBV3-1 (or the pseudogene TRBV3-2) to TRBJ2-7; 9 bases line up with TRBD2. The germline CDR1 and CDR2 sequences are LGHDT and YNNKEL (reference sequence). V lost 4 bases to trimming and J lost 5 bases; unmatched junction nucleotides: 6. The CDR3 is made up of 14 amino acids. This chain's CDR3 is CASSPAGGNHEQYF. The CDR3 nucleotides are TGTGCCAGCAGCCCCGCGGGAGGGAACCACGAGCAGTACTTC.

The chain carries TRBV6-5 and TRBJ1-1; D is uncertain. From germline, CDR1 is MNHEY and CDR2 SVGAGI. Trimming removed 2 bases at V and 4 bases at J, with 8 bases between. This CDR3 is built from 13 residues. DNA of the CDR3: TGTGCCAGCAGTTACAGACAAGCCACTGAAGCTTTCTTT. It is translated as CASSYRQATEAFF.

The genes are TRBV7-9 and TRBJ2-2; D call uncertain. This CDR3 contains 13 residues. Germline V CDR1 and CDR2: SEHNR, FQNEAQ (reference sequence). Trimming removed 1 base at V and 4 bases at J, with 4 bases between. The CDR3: CASSLESTGELFF. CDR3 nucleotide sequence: TGTGCCAGCAGCTTAGAAAGCACCGGGGAGCTGTTTTTT.

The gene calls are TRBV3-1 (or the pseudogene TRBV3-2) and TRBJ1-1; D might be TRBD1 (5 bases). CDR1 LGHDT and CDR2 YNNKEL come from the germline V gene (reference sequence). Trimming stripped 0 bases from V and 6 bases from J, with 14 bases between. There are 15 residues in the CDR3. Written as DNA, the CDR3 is TGTGCCAGCAGCCAAGAAGGTGAAGGGGCCTCTGAAGCTTTCTTT. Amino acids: CASSQEGEGASEAFF.

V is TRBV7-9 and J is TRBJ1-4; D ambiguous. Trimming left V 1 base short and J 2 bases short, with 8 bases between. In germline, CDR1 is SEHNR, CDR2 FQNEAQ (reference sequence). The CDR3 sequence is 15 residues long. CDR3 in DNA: TGTGCCAGCAGCTTAGTTGAAGGGACTAATGAAAAACTGTTTTTT. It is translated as CASSLVEGTNEKLFF. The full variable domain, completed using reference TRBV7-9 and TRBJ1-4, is DTGVSQNPRHKITKRGQNVTFRCDPISEHNRLYWYRQTLGQGPEFLTYFQNEAQLEKSRLLSDRFSAERPKGSFSTLEIQRTEQGDSAMYLCASSLVEGTNEKLFFGSGTQLSVL.

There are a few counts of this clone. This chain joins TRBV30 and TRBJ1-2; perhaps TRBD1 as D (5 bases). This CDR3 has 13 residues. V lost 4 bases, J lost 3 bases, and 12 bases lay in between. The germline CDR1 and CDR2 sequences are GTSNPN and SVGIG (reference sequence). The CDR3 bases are TGTGCCTGGAAGGGGTTCTGGGACTATGGCTACACCTTC. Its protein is CAWKGFWDYGYTF. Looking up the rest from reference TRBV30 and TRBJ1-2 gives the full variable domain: SQTIHQWPATLVQPVGSPLSLECTVEGTSNPNLYWYRQAAGRGLQLLFYSVGIGQISSEVPQNLSASRPQDRQFILSSKKLLLSDSGFYLCAWKGFWDYGYTFGSGTRLTVV.

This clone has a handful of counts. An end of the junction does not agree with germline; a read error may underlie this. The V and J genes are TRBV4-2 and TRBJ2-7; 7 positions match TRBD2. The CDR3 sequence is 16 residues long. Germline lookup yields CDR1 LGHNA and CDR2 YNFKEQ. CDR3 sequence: CASSQDRALADYKQYF. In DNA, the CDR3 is TGTGCCAGCAGCCAAGATAGGGCCCTAGCGGACTACAAGCAGTACTTC.

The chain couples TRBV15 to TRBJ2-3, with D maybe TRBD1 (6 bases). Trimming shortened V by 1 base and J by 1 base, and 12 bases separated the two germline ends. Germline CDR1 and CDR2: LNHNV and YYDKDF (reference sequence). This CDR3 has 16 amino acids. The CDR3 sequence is CATSRVVGAGTDTQYF. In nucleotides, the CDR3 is TGTGCCACCAGCAGAGTTGTGGGGGCTGGCACAGATACGCAGTATTTT.

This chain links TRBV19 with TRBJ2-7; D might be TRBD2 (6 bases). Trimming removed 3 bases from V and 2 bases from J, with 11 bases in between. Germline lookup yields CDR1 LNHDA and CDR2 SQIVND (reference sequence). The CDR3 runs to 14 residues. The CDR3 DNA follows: TGTGCCAGTAGTATTGGGGGAGGACCCTACGAGCAGTACTTC. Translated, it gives CASSIGGGPYEQYF.

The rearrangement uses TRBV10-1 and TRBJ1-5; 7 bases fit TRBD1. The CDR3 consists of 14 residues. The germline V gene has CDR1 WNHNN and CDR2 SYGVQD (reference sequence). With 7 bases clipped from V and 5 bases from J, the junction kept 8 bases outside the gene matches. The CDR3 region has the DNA TGCGCCAGCAACTTAACAGGGGAACATCAGCCCCAGCATTTT. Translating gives CASNLTGEHQPQHF.

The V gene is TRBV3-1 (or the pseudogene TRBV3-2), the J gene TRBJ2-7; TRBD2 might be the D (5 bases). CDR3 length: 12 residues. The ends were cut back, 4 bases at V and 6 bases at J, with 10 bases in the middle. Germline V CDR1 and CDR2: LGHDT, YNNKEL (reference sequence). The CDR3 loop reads CASSRGLGEQYF. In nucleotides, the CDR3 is TGTGCCAGCAGCCGCGGACTGGGCGAGCAGTACTTC.

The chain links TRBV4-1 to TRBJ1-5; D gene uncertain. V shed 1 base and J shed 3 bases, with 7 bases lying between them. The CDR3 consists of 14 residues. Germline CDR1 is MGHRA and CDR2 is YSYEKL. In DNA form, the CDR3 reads TGCGCCAGCAGCCAAGGAGGCTCCAATCAGCCCCAGCATTTT. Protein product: CASSQGGSNQPQHF.

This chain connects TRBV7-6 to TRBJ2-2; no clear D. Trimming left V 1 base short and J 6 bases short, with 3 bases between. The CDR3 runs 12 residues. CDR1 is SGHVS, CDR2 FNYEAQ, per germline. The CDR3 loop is CASSLGPGELFF. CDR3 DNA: TGTGCCAGCAGCTTAGGACCCGGGGAGCTGTTTTTT.

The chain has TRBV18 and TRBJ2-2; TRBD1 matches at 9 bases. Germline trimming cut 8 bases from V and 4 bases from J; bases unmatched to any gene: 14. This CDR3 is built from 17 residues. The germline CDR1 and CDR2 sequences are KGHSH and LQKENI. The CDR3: CASPTTGTGSSTGELFF. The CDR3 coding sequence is TGTGCCAGCCCGACCACGGGGACAGGGAGTTCCACCGGGGAGCTGTTTTTT.

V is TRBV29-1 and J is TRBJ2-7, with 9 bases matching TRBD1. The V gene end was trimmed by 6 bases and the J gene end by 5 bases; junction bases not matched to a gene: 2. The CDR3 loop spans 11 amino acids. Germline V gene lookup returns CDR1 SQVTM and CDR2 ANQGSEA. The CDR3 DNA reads TGCAGCGTGGGACAGGGCCACGAGCAGTACTTC. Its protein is CSVGQGHEQYF.